The sequence of this T cell receptor (beta chain) was determined in a study of CD8+ T cells in alopecia areata. This CDR3 has 15 residues. The trim removed 1 base at V and 1 base at J, leaving 1 base unmatched. Germline V gives CDR1 SEHNR, CDR2 FQNEAQ (reference sequence). Extracted RNA was reverse transcribed, and the resulting cDNA served as sequencing template. Some clones are missing from TCRdb's copy, which holds only in-frame ones; the method was immunoSEQ multiplex PCR. The repertoire consists of 150,000 or so clones, with around 50% occurring once and the leading ten covering about 6.4%. Material: CD4+ T cells sorted from blood. This clonotype was obtained from a human donor with alopecia areata. The chain uses TRBV7-9 and TRBJ2-1; 7 bases agree with TRBD2. The CDR3 coding sequence is TGTGCCAGCAGCTTAGGACTAGCTTCCTACAATGAGCAGTTCTTC. Residues: CASSLGLASYNEQFF.